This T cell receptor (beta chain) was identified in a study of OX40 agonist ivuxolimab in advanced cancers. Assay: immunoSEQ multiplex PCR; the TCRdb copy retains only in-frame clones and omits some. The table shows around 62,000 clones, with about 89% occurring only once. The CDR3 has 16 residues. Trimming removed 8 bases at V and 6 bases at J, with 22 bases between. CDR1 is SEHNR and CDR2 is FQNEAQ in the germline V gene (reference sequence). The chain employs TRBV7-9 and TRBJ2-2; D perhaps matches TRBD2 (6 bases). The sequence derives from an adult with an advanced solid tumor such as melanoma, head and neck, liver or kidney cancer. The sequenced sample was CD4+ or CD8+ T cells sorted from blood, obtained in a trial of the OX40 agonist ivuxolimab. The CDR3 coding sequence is TGTGCCAGCGCGAATTCTGGAGGGGTTGGGGCCGGGGAGCTGTTTTTT. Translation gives CASANSGGVGAGELFF.